This TCR beta chain was found in a study of spatial heterogeneity in lung cancer (dated by TCRdb to between 2018 and 2020). The study in broad terms: The donors were about 65 patients from the lung TRACERx cohort who had early-stage, untreated non-small cell lung cancer. Follow-up PBMC samples were sequenced whenever available, with a median time to follow-up of 2 to 3 years after resection. Beta-chain transcripts were consistently detected in greater numbers than alpha-chain transcripts, which likely reflected higher beta-chain transcript abundance. In the raw uncorrected reads, each unique combination of TCR and UMI appeared on average more than ten times. In non-small cell lung cancer, the study made a quantitative comparison of TCR alpha and beta repertoires among multiple tumor regions, matched nontumor lung and blood. Nonsynonymous mutation counts, determined by whole-exome sequencing of tumor tissue, were related to TCR repertoire features. At surgery, both alpha and beta chains were TCR-sequenced in approximately 210 tumor regions, approximately 64 matched nontumor lung samples and some 58 PBMC samples.

The time point label for this specimen denotes: blood at routine non-recurrence follow-up after resection. For TCR sequencing, whole RNA was extracted from tumor and nontumor lung tissue, or from cryopreserved PBMC samples, and no cell sorting was done. Only patients with enough RNA available from two or more tumor regions were chosen for TCR sequencing. Library method: 5' RACE. The sequencer was a NextSeq 500. In the TCR library protocol, a unique molecular identifier was attached to each TCR cDNA molecule so that PCR and sequencing errors could be corrected. In the paper's pipeline: TCR identification, UMI-based error correction and CDR3 extraction were all carried out with Decombinator tools. TCRs above a frequency of 2 per 1,000, corresponding to the top 1% of the tumor frequency distribution, were defined as expanded. Renyi diversity was computed with the R vegan package after each repertoire had been subsampled 100 times to 5,000 TCRs. CDR3 similarity networks were built from amino acid triplet string-kernel similarity, with CDR3s being connected when pairwise similarity was above 0.82. TCRdb passed the public sequencing reads through fastp at Q25 and MiXCR, retaining productive beta sequences. Rows are unified per CDR3 protein, each entry keeping the most common DNA and genes. Clone size and V and J calls follow TCRdb, not the original study. This sample holds under 35,000 distinct CDR3 sequences; more than 4.5% were observed only once. The ten largest clones represent approximately 24% of the sample.

Of note for this clonotype: Its antigen remains unidentified. No quality values exist for individual bases; no much larger clone is one base distant.

Here is what the overall study found, with its caveats: Ubiquitous expanded tumor TCRs were detected in blood more often at tumor resection than at routine follow-up. Only 14 patients were included in comparisons of baseline and follow-up blood repertoires. Confirming at a functional level the hypothesis that regional TCRs recognize regional mutations was considered to require additional single-cell paired TCR alpha and beta sequencing.

This TCR derives from a female donor with early-stage non-small cell lung cancer. The source material was PBMCs, sampled at follow-up.

This receptor carries the CDR3 CASSPDRYYGYTF. The DNA sequence follows: TGTGCCAGCAGCCCGGACAGGTACTATGGCTACACCTTC. The sequence joins TRBV3-1 to TRBJ1-2, and TRBD1 aligns with 7 junction nucleotides. The CDR3 goes from the cysteine to the phenylalanine over 13 residues. The DNA shown is the 39-base CDR3, in frame from base 1. Taken from the germline V gene (reference sequence), the CDR1 and CDR2 loops are LGHDT and YNNKEL. V trim: 4 bases; J trim: 3 bases; unmatched bases: 2.